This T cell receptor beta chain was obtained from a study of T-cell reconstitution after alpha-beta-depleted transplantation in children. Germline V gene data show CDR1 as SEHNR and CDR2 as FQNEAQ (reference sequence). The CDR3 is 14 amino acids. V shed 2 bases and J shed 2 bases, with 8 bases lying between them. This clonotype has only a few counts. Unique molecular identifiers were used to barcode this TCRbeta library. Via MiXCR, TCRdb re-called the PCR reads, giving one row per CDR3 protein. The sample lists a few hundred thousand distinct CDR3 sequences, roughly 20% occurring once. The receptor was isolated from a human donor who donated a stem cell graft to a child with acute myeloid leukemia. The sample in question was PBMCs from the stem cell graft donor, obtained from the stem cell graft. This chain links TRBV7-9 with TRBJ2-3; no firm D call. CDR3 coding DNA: TGTGCCAGCAGCTTAAACTATCCCACAGATACGCAGTATTTT. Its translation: CASSLNYPTDTQYF.